The 8 T cell receptor beta chains reported below all come from one sample, sequenced in a study. The sorted Tregs were CD4+CD25+CD127-/low cells. TCRdb used MiXCR to reprocess the 5' RACE reads, holding one entry per CDR3 protein. In the table there are approximately 50,000 distinct CDR3 sequences, around 21% of which are singletons. The specimen sequenced was tumor-infiltrating Tregs sorted from the breast tumor. These TCRs come from a female donor with breast cancer.

The chain joins TRBV5-6 to TRBJ1-4; 7 bases fit TRBD1. This CDR3 comprises 13 residues. V trimming: 3 bases; J trimming: 7 bases; junction bases outside the gene matches: 3. Germline CDR1 is SGHDT and CDR2 is YYEEEE. This chain's CDR3 is CASSSYRGEKLFF. In nucleotides, the CDR3 is TGTGCCAGCAGCTCCTACAGGGGTGAAAAACTGTTTTTT.

This clonotype was counted a few times. The V gene is TRBV10-3, the J gene TRBJ2-7; the D call may be TRBD1 or TRBD2 (5 bases each). This CDR3 comprises 13 residues. Germline CDR1 ENHRY, CDR2 SYGVKD. The V and J ends lost 7 bases and 5 bases respectively, with 15 bases between them. The CDR3 region has the DNA TGTGCCATCAAGGTCAGGGTGGGAGACGAGCAGTACTTC. This codes for CAIKVRVGDEQYF.

The chain couples TRBV5-1 to TRBJ1-1, with D tentatively TRBD1 (5 bases). The ends were cut back, 1 base at V and 5 bases at J, with 12 bases in the middle. Germline V gives CDR1 SGHRS, CDR2 YFSETQ. This CDR3 is built from 14 residues. The CDR3 sequence is CASSLLGDVTEAFF. DNA for the CDR3: TGCGCCAGCAGCTTGTTAGGGGATGTAACTGAAGCTTTCTTT.

This clonotype was counted ten times or more. The gene calls are TRBV20-1 and TRBJ2-3, with D unresolved. Looked up from germline, CDR1 is DFQATT and CDR2 is SNEGSKA (reference sequence). The V end was cut by 3 bases, the J end by 5 bases, with 12 bases between. The CDR3 length is 13 residues. CDR3 DNA sequence: TGCAGTGCTAGGGGCCCTTTCGGAGATACGCAGTATTTT. This sequence encodes CSARGPFGDTQYF.

This clonotype was recorded at least ten times. The chain joins TRBV5-1 to TRBJ1-1, with TRBD1 identical over 7 bases. The CDR3 has 13 amino acids. The J segment lost 6 bases and the V segment lost 0 bases, leaving 2 bases of the junction unmatched. Germline V lookup: CDR1 SGHRS, CDR2 YFSETQ. This CDR3 is CASSLEGASEAFF. CDR3 in DNA: TGCGCCAGCAGCTTGGAGGGGGCCTCTGAAGCTTTCTTT.

This clonotype appeared a few times. At one end the junction does not follow the germline gene, possibly because of a read error. The genes are TRBV24-1 and TRBJ1-6, with a tentative D call TRBD1 (5 bases). Germline V CDR1 and CDR2: KGHDR, SFDVKD. There are 14 residues in the CDR3. The CDR3 here is CATKGTDYNSPLHF. The CDR3, as DNA: TGTGCAACCAAAGGGACCGACTATAATTCACCCCTCCACTTT.

The V call is TRBV28, the J call TRBJ2-7; D not resolved. V dropped 7 bases and J dropped 7 bases, with 11 bases sitting between them. The CDR3 has 11 residues. Germline V gene sequence: CDR1 MDHEN, CDR2 SYDVKM. The CDR3 DNA reads TGTGCCAGCAAGAGGATGGGAGAGCAGTACTTC. Its translation: CASKRMGEQYF.

This clonotype came up a few times. The chain employs TRBV7-2 and TRBJ1-2, with D uncertain. Trimming stripped 1 base from V and 8 bases from J, with 20 bases between. The germline gives CDR1 SGHTA, CDR2 FQGNSA. This CDR3 spans 16 amino acids. CDR3 residues: CASSLGGDMVLGGYTF. In nucleotides, the CDR3 is TGTGCCAGCAGCTTAGGAGGAGATATGGTACTTGGAGGCTACACCTTC.